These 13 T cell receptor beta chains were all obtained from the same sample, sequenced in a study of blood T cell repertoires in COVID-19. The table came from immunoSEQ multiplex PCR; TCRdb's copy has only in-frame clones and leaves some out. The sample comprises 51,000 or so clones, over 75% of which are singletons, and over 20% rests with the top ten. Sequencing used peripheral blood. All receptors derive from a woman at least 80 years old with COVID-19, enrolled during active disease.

CDR3 protein: CSVEAGSSYEQYF. DNA for the CDR3: TGCAGCGTTGAGGCAGGGTCCTCGTACGAGCAGTACTTC. The chain joins TRBV29-1 to TRBJ2-7; D is possibly TRBD1 (5 bases). CDR3 length equals 13 residues. Looked up from germline, CDR1 is SQVTM and CDR2 is ANQGSEA. The V and J ends lost 3 bases and 4 bases respectively, with 13 bases between them.

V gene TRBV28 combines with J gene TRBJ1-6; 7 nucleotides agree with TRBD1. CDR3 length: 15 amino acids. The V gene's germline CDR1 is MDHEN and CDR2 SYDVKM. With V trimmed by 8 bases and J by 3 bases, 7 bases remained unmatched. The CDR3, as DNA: TGTGCCAGCGGATCGAGGGACAGCTATAATTCACCCCTCCACTTT. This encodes CASGSRDSYNSPLHF.

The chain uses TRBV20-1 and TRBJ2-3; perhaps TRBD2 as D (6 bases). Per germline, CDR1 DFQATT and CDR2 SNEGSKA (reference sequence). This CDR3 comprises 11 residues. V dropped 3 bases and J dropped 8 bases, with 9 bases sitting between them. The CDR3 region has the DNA TGCAGTGCTAGGGACTATTCTACGCAGTATTTT. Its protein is CSARDYSTQYF.

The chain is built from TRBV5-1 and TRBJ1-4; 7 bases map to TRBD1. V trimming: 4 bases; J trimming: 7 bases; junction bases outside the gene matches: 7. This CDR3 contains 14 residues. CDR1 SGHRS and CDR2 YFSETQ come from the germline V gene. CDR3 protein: CASSLGQVAEKLFF. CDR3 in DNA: TGCGCCAGCAGCCTAGGACAGGTCGCTGAAAAACTGTTTTTT. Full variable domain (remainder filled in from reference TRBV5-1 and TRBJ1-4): KAGVTQTPRYLIKTRGQQVTLSCSPISGHRSVSWYQQTPGQGLQFLFEYFSETQRNKGNFPGRFSGRQFSNSRSEMNVSTLELGDSALYLCASSLGQVAEKLFFGSGTQLSVL.

CDR3 nucleotide sequence: TGTGCCAGCACCCTCGGGGGGGGAGCAGATACGCAGTATTTT. Translated, it gives CASTLGGGADTQYF. The chain has TRBV27 and TRBJ2-3, with 8 bases matching TRBD2. The CDR3 covers 14 residues. CDR1 and CDR2 from the germline V gene are MNHEY and SMNVEV (reference sequence). The junction had 7 bases not matched to a gene; V was cut back by 7 bases and J by 4 bases.

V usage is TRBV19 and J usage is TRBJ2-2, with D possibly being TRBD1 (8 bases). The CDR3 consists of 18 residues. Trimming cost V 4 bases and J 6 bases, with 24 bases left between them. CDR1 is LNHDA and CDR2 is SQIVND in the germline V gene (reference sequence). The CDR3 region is CASSTRTGMGRGAGELFF. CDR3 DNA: TGTGCCAGTAGTACGCGGACAGGGATGGGGAGGGGCGCCGGGGAGCTGTTTTTT.

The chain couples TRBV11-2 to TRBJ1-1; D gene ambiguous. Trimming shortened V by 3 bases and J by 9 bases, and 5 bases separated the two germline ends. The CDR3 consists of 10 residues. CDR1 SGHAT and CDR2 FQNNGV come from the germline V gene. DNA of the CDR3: TGTGCCAGCAGCTTCCCTAAAGCTTTCTTT. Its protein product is CASSFPKAFF.

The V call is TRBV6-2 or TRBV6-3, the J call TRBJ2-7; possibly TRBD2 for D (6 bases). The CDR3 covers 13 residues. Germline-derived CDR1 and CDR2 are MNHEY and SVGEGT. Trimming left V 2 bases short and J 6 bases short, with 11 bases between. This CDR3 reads CASSYMGEAEQYF. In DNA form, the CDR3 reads TGTGCCAGCAGTTACATGGGGGAGGCCGAGCAGTACTTC.

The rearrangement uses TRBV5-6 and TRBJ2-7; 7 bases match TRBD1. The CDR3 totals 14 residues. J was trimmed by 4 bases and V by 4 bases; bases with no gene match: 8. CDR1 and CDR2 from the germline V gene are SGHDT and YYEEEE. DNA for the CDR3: TGTGCCAGCAGCCGGTGGGACAGAATTTACGAGCAGTACTTC. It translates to CASSRWDRIYEQYF.

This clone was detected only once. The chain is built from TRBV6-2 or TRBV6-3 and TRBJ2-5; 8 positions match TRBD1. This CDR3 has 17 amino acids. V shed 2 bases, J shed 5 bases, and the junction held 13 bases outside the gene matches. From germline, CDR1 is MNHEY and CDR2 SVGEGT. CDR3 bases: TGTGCCAGCAGTTACGGGTTGTTCCAGGGGGCTGGGGAGACCCAGTACTTC. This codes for CASSYGLFQGAGETQYF.

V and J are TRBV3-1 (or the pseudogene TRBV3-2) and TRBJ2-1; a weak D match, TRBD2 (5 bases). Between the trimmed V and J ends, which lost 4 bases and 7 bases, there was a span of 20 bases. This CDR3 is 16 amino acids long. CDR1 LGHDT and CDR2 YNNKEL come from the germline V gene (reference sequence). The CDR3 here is CASSPLGAVHGNEQFF. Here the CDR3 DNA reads TGTGCCAGCAGCCCCCTCGGAGCGGTCCATGGGAATGAGCAGTTCTTC.

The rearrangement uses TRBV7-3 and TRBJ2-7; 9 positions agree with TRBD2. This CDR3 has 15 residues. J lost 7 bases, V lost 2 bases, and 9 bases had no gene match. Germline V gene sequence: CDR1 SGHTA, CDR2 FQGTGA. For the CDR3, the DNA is TGTGCCAGCAGCTTATCACCTAGCGGGGTCGTGGAGCAGTACTTC. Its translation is CASSLSPSGVVEQYF.

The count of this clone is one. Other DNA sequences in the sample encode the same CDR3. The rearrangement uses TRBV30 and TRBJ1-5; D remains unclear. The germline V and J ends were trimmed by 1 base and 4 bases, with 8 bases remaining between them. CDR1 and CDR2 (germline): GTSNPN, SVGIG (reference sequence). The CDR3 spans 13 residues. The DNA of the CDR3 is TGTGCCTGGAGTGGAGGTGATAATCAGCCCCAGCATTTT. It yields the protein CAWSGGDNQPQHF.